Each of the 5 T cell receptor beta chains below was sequenced from the same sample in a study of blood T cells in healthy people across ages (dated by TCRdb to about 2015). The library was produced with 5' RACE. The sequencing machine was an Illumina HiSeq 2500. A second PCR of about 7 to 12 cycles was run with a J-beta primer mix and a sample-barcoded 5' primer. TCRdb reanalyzed the raw reads on its own, using fastp at Q25 for trimming and MiXCR for clone calling, and kept in-frame beta chains. Entries are consolidated by CDR3 protein sequence, retaining the most common genes and DNA. Counted in this sample were roughly 700,000 distinct CDR3 sequences; roughly 50% of them appeared once. Approximately 32% of the sample is in the top ten clones. The sample was blood. The receptor set was obtained from an older woman in good health.

The chain couples TRBV20-1 to TRBJ1-4, with D possibly being TRBD1 (5 bases). The germline V gene has CDR1 DFQATT and CDR2 SNEGSKA (reference sequence). V shed 6 bases and J shed 5 bases, with 16 bases lying between them. This CDR3 is 14 amino acids long. CDR3 in DNA: TGCAGTGCATCATCGGGGCAAAGAAATGAAAAACTGTTTTTT. Translating it yields CSASSGQRNEKLFF.

The CDR3 sequence: CASSSGGYSREQYF. Here the CDR3 DNA reads TGCGCCAGCAGCTCTGGAGGGTACAGTCGCGAGCAGTACTTC. The rearrangement uses TRBV5-1 and TRBJ2-7; D possibly corresponds to TRBD2 (6 bases). V lost 3 bases to trimming and J lost 6 bases, with 16 bases between them. Germline-derived CDR1 and CDR2 are SGHRS and YFSETQ. This CDR3 has 14 residues.

This chain links TRBV30 with TRBJ2-5, with D uncertain. The length of the CDR3 is 13 residues. Looked up from germline, CDR1 is GTSNPN and CDR2 is SVGIG (reference sequence). Trimming removed 3 bases at V and 4 bases at J, with 12 bases between. CDR3 DNA sequence: TGTGCCTGGAGGGGTAAGGGTGTAGAGACCCAGTACTTC. This sequence encodes CAWRGKGVETQYF.

This chain connects TRBV5-4 to TRBJ1-2, with D tentatively TRBD1 (5 bases). Per the germline V gene, CDR1 is SGHNT and CDR2 is YYREEE (reference sequence). V dropped 0 bases and J dropped 8 bases, with 11 bases sitting between them. The CDR3 runs to 13 residues. The CDR3 is CASSLVGASGYTF. CDR3 bases: TGTGCCAGCAGCTTGGTAGGGGCGTCCGGCTACACCTTC.

The genes are TRBV5-1 and TRBJ2-7; TRBD2 aligns across 9 bases. Germline assignment: CDR1 SGHRS and CDR2 YFSETQ. This CDR3 has 15 amino acids. J gave up 7 bases and V 2 bases, and 10 bases lay outside the gene matches. The CDR3 bases are TGCGCCAGCAGCTTTCTGAGCGGGGGGAATAATGAGCAGTACTTC. Protein product: CASSFLSGGNNEQYF.